This T cell receptor (beta chain) was identified in a study of cytomegalovirus exposure and HLA in healthy donors. Trimming stripped 3 bases from V and 5 bases from J, with 13 bases between. CDR3 length: 14 residues. CDR1 and CDR2 (germline): KGHSH, LQKENI. The PCR made use of 60 Vbeta and 13 Jbeta primers. TCRdb keeps only in-frame clones here, not all; method: immunoSEQ multiplex PCR. The table has around 150,000 clones, 76% seen once; the top ten hold 3.1%. The chain joins TRBV18 to TRBJ2-5; D possibly corresponds to TRBD1 (7 bases). The specimen sequenced was PBMCs. This TCR was sampled from a man aged 35 to 55 in good health and CMV-seronegative. DNA for the CDR3: TGTGCCAGCTCACCTCGACAGGGACTGGAGACCCAGTACTTC. Its protein product is CASSPRQGLETQYF.